These 27 T cell receptor beta chains originate from one sample sequenced in a study of blood T cell repertoires in COVID-19. Only in-frame clones appear in the TCRdb table, and some are missing; sequencing was by immunoSEQ multiplex PCR. Here the sample spans about 160,000 clones, approximately 80% being singletons. The source material was peripheral blood. These receptor sequences come from a woman at least 80 years old with active or convalescent COVID-19.

This chain joins TRBV19 and TRBJ1-2, with 12 bases identical to TRBD1. The V gene's germline CDR1 is LNHDA and CDR2 SQIVND (reference sequence). CDR3 length: 15 amino acids. V lost 5 bases to trimming and J lost 10 bases; unmatched junction nucleotides: 11. The CDR3 here is CASSPSVGQGAPYTF. The CDR3 nucleotides read TGTGCCAGTAGTCCCTCCGTGGGACAGGGGGCCCCCTACACCTTC.

The chain is built from TRBV5-8 and TRBJ1-4; 7 nucleotides agree with TRBD1. In germline, CDR1 is SGHTS, CDR2 YDEGEE. Losses at the gene ends were 4 bases for V and 4 bases for J; bases not matched to a gene: 10. There are 16 residues in the CDR3. This chain's CDR3 is CASSRQGQKINEKLFF. The CDR3 DNA sequence: TGTGCCAGCAGCCGCCAGGGACAGAAAATTAATGAAAAACTGTTTTTT.

The chain carries TRBV19 and TRBJ2-5; 8 nucleotides match TRBD2. There are 16 residues in the CDR3. Trimming at V came to 5 bases and at J to 3 bases, leaving 11 bases not matched to a gene. Germline V gives CDR1 LNHDA, CDR2 SQIVND (reference sequence). The DNA for the CDR3 is TGTGCCAGTAGTCCCACATGGGCGGGGGGTAAAGAGACCCAGTACTTC. Translated, it gives CASSPTWAGGKETQYF. The entire variable domain, with the rest obtained from reference TRBV19 and TRBJ2-5, is as follows: DGGITQSPKYLFRKEGQNVTLSCEQNLNHDAMYWYRQDPGQGLRLIYYSQIVNDFQKGDIAEGYSVSREKKESFPLTVTSAQKNPTAFYLCASSPTWAGGKETQYFGPGTRLLVL.

The chain recombines TRBV28 with TRBJ1-3; 7 bases fit TRBD1. Germline assignment: CDR1 MDHEN and CDR2 SYDVKM. This CDR3 spans 16 amino acids. V lost 5 bases and J lost 3; bases outside the gene matches: 10. CDR3 region: CASSPQDRVSGNTIYF. The CDR3 nucleotides read TGTGCCAGCAGTCCCCAAGACAGGGTCAGTGGAAACACCATATATTTT.

As for this clone: At the DNA level, this CDR3 is encoded by other sequences in the same sample as well. In DNA form, the CDR3 reads TGTGCCAGCAGCTTGGGGCAGGGGGGTGGAGAACTGTTTTTT. It is translated as CASSLGQGGGELFF. The J gene is TRBJ1-4, the V gene TRBV5-5; 7 bases fit TRBD1. Germline CDR1 reads SGHKS; CDR2 reads YYEKEE (reference sequence). V lost 0 bases to trimming and J lost 12 bases; unmatched junction nucleotides: 8. The CDR3 has 14 residues.

The rearrangement links TRBV5-6 to TRBJ2-1; 11 nucleotides line up with TRBD1. The CDR3 has 15 residues. Trimming removed 4 bases from V and 4 bases from J; junction bases left unmatched: 4. Germline CDR1 reads SGHDT; CDR2 reads YYEEEE. CDR3 protein: CASSPGTGGYNEQFF. The CDR3 region has the DNA TGTGCCAGCAGCCCTGGGACAGGGGGATACAATGAGCAGTTCTTC.

The chain combines TRBV28 with TRBJ1-1; D remains ambiguous. V was cut by 3 bases and J by 7 bases, with 15 bases left in between. This CDR3 is built from 14 residues. Per the germline V gene, CDR1 is MDHEN and CDR2 is SYDVKM. CDR3 residues: CASSFSGSGFEAFF. The CDR3 nucleotides read TGTGCCAGCAGTTTCTCGGGCAGCGGATTTGAAGCTTTCTTT. Full variable domain (missing parts from reference TRBV28 and TRBJ1-1): DVKVTQSSRYLVKRTGEKVFLECVQDMDHENMFWYRQDPGLGLRLIYFSYDVKMKEKGDIPEGYSVSREKKERFSLILESASTNQTSMYLCASSFSGSGFEAFFGQGTRLTVV.

This rearrangement joins TRBV3-1 (or the pseudogene TRBV3-2) to TRBJ1-6; 7 positions match TRBD1. V was pared by 0 bases and J by 1 base, with 3 bases of the junction left unmatched. The CDR3 is made up of 17 amino acids. Per germline, CDR1 LGHDT and CDR2 YNNKEL (reference sequence). The CDR3 DNA reads TGTGCCAGCAGCCAAGAGACAGGGTTTTCCTATAATTCACCCCTCCACTTT. This gives the protein CASSQETGFSYNSPLHF.

The chain combines TRBV7-6 with TRBJ2-7, with 7 positions matching TRBD1. V lost 4 bases and J lost 7; bases outside the gene matches: 1. Germline CDR1 is SGHVS and CDR2 is FNYEAQ. This CDR3 region has 11 residues. CDR3 DNA: TGTGCCAGCAGCTCGACAGGGGAGCAGTACTTC. Amino acids: CASSSTGEQYF.

This clone occurred once. V is TRBV6-5 and J is TRBJ2-7; 11 bases match TRBD2. The CDR3 is 15 amino acids. Germline V CDR1 and CDR2: MNHEY, SVGAGI. The J segment lost 2 bases and the V segment lost 7 bases, leaving 7 bases of the junction unmatched. The CDR3, as DNA: TGTGCCAGCATGGGGACTAGCGGAATAACCTACGAGCAGTACTTC. It specifies CASMGTSGITYEQYF.

The V gene is TRBV27, the J gene TRBJ2-7, with 9 bases fitting TRBD2. J gave up 1 base and V 2 bases, and 6 bases lay outside the gene matches. This CDR3 spans 16 amino acids. Germline CDR1 is MNHEY and CDR2 is SMNVEV (reference sequence). CDR3 sequence: CASSLGVAGVSYEQYF. The CDR3 nucleotides read TGTGCCAGCAGTTTAGGGGTAGCGGGGGTATCCTACGAGCAGTACTTC.

The J gene is TRBJ1-1, the V gene TRBV10-3; perhaps TRBD1 as D (6 bases). In germline, CDR1 is ENHRY, CDR2 SYGVKD. The CDR3 spans 14 residues. Trimming left V 3 bases short and J 5 bases short, with 13 bases between. CDR3 in DNA: TGTGCCATCAGTGACCCGAAGGGGGTAACTGAAGCTTTCTTT. This codes for CAISDPKGVTEAFF.

This clone was picked up a small number of times. The rearrangement links TRBV7-2 to TRBJ2-2, with 8 bases fitting TRBD1. The CDR3 length is 16 residues. Germline V gives CDR1 SGHTA, CDR2 FQGNSA. V lost 1 base, J lost 5 bases, and 6 bases stayed unmatched. The CDR3: CASSLVGRGLTGELFF. The DNA for the CDR3 is TGTGCCAGCAGCTTAGTCGGCAGGGGGCTGACCGGGGAGCTGTTTTTT. The full variable domain, completed using reference TRBV7-2 and TRBJ2-2, is GAGVSQSPSNKVTEKGKDVELRCDPISGHTALYWYRQSLGQGLEFLIYFQGNSAPDKSGLPSDRFSAERTGGSVSTLTIQRTQQEDSAVYLCASSLVGRGLTGELFFGEGSRLTVL.

V is TRBV18 and J is TRBJ2-1, with D possibly being TRBD2 (6 bases). Germline V gene sequence: CDR1 KGHSH, CDR2 LQKENI. V lost 3 bases and J lost 9, with 18 bases in between. The CDR3 spans 15 residues. CDR3 sequence: CASSPYSGNNLEQFF. The CDR3 DNA reads as TGTGCCAGCTCACCCTATAGCGGTAACAACCTTGAGCAGTTCTTC.

This sequence joins TRBV20-1 and TRBJ1-3; D possibly corresponds to TRBD1 (5 bases). V lost 2 bases, J lost 8 bases, and 7 bases lay in between. The CDR3 is made up of 11 amino acids. Germline assignment: CDR1 DFQATT and CDR2 SNEGSKA (reference sequence). CDR3 region: CSARQGDTIYF. The CDR3 DNA reads as TGCAGTGCTAGACAGGGCGACACCATATATTTT.

V usage is TRBV19 and J usage is TRBJ2-2; possibly TRBD2 for D (7 bases). This CDR3 has 14 residues. Trimming took off 5 bases at V and 2 bases at J, with 9 bases between the two ends. Germline V CDR1 and CDR2: LNHDA, SQIVND (reference sequence). The CDR3 loop reads CASSSGGNTGELFF. In nucleotides, the CDR3 is TGTGCCAGTAGTTCGGGGGGCAACACCGGGGAGCTGTTTTTT.

This chain joins TRBV6-2 or TRBV6-3 and TRBJ1-2, with 7 bases fitting TRBD1. The germline V gene encodes CDR1 MNHEY and CDR2 SVGEGT. CDR3 length: 15 residues. The V and J ends lost 1 base and 6 bases, in that order; junction bases with no gene match: 8. CDR3 nucleotide sequence: TGTGCCAGCAGTTACTTGCCCAGGGGGACGAATGGCTACACCTTC. Translation gives CASSYLPRGTNGYTF.

The J gene is TRBJ1-3, the V gene TRBV7-2; 11 nucleotides align to TRBD1. After removal of 6 bases from V and 8 bases from J, the junction contained 9 bases not matched to a gene. Germline V gene data show CDR1 as SGHTA and CDR2 as FQGNSA. The CDR3 runs to 15 residues. The CDR3 loop reads CASRLDRGQLDTIYF. As DNA, the CDR3 is TGTGCCAGCAGACTGGACAGGGGGCAGTTGGACACCATATATTTT.

The CDR3 reads CATRQGAIGNQPQHF. In DNA form, the CDR3 reads TGTGCCACCAGACAGGGGGCAATAGGCAATCAGCCCCAGCATTTT. This chain links TRBV19 with TRBJ1-5, with 10 positions matching TRBD1. V dropped 10 bases and J dropped 2; count of bases not matched to a gene: 8. CDR1 is LNHDA, CDR2 SQIVND, per germline (reference sequence). This CDR3 contains 15 residues.

A few counts support this clone. The chain employs TRBV6-6 and TRBJ2-7, with D perhaps TRBD1 (6 bases). From germline, CDR1 is MNHNY and CDR2 SVGAGI (reference sequence). Deletions cut 6 bases from V and 5 bases from J, with 17 bases between. The CDR3 is 14 amino acids. The CDR3 DNA sequence: TGTGCCAGCAGACAACAGGGACGGGGAAACGAGCAGTACTTC. It yields the protein CASRQQGRGNEQYF.

The chain employs TRBV14 and TRBJ1-3; D is perhaps TRBD1 (5 bases). This CDR3 region has 15 residues. Between the trimmed V and J ends, which lost 5 bases and 0 bases, there was a span of 11 bases. CDR1 and CDR2 from the germline V gene are SGHDN and FVKESK. The DNA of the CDR3 is TGTGCCAGCAGCGATGCCCAGGGCTCTGGAAACACCATATATTTT. Translated: CASSDAQGSGNTIYF.

V and J are TRBV2 and TRBJ2-6; D unclear. The length of the CDR3 is 14 residues. The germline CDR1 and CDR2 sequences are SNHLY and FYNNEI. Trimming removed 7 bases from V and 1 base from J, with 8 bases in between. CDR3 in DNA: TGTGCCAGCATGACGAGGTCTGGGGCCAACGTCCTGACTTTC. The encoded protein is CASMTRSGANVLTF.

The V gene is TRBV18, the J gene TRBJ1-5; 7 positions match TRBD1. The V gene's germline CDR1 is KGHSH and CDR2 LQKENI. J gave up 4 bases and V 6 bases, and 3 bases lay outside the gene matches. CDR3 length equals 13 residues. Here the CDR3 reads CASSSGGNQPQHF. The CDR3 DNA sequence: TGTGCCAGCTCCTCAGGGGGGAATCAGCCCCAGCATTTT.

This sequence joins TRBV6-1 and TRBJ1-3, with D perhaps matching TRBD1 (5 bases). This CDR3 contains 14 residues. V was pared by 2 bases and J by 7 bases, with 12 bases between. Germline CDR1 reads MNHNS; CDR2 reads SASEGT. CDR3 in amino acids: CASSERGLANTIYF. The CDR3 bases are TGTGCCAGCAGTGAAAGGGGTCTGGCTAACACCATATATTTT.

V is TRBV12-5 and J is TRBJ2-3; TRBD1 matches at 8 bases. Per germline, CDR1 LGHNT and CDR2 FRNRAP. V lost 6 bases, J lost 4 bases, and 6 bases stayed unmatched. The CDR3 sequence is 14 residues long. In DNA, the CDR3 is TGTGCTAGTGGACCCAGGGGGCCTCCAGATACGCAGTATTTT. Encoded protein: CASGPRGPPDTQYF.

This clone appeared once. The chain uses TRBV5-1 and TRBJ2-1; no clear D gene. Germline V gene lookup returns CDR1 SGHRS and CDR2 YFSETQ. The CDR3 covers 11 residues. V lost 2 bases, J lost 9 bases, and 6 bases lay in between. In DNA form, the CDR3 reads TGCGCCAGCAGCTTAGGCGGTGAGCAGTTCTTC. It codes for CASSLGGEQFF.

The V gene is TRBV19, the J gene TRBJ1-5, with 8 bases fitting TRBD1. The CDR3 length is 15 residues. CDR1 and CDR2 from the germline V gene are LNHDA and SQIVND (reference sequence). V trimming: 6 bases; J trimming: 3 bases; junction bases outside the gene matches: 7. CDR3 protein: CASRTSQGDNQPQHF. In DNA, the CDR3 is TGTGCCAGTAGAACGTCACAGGGGGACAATCAGCCCCAGCATTTT.